This is a list of T cell receptor beta chains from one sample in a study of control samples from healthy donors and cancer patients. Clones were read by immunoSEQ multiplex PCR, and TCRdb kept only the in-frame ones, dropping some. The sample has around 180,000 clones; roughly 88% are singletons. Sequenced sample: blood. The receptors originated from a woman in her 30s in good health. CDR3s include the opening cysteine and the closing phenylalanine or tryptophan. A D gene is named only where the DNA matches it firmly. Expanded clones get a size class; other rows say once, few or many, or leave the size out.

D gene: TRBD1
V gene: TRBV29-1
clone size: .
J gene: TRBJ1-2
CDR3 protein: CSVDAGGVGYTF
CDR3 DNA: TGCAGCGTTGATGCAGGGGGCGTTGGCTACACCTTC

D gene: .
V gene: TRBV6-5
clone size: .
J gene: TRBJ2-1
CDR3 protein: CASSLKPNPHEQFF
CDR3 DNA: TGTGCCAGCAGTCTCAAGCCAAACCCCCATGAGCAGTTCTTC

D gene: TRBD1
V gene: TRBV5-6
clone size: .
J gene: TRBJ1-6
CDR3 protein: CASSIDRGRTLHF
CDR3 DNA: TGTGCCAGCAGCATCGACAGGGGGCGAACCCTCCACTTT

D gene: .
V gene: TRBV30
clone size: .
J gene: TRBJ1-4
CDR3 protein: CAWSPALNEKLFF
CDR3 DNA: TGTGCCTGGAGTCCAGCCTTAAATGAAAAACTGTTTTTT

D gene: .
V gene: TRBV19
clone size: .
J gene: TRBJ1-2
CDR3 protein: CASSRSPPHVYGYTF
CDR3 DNA: TGTGCCAGTAGCCGGAGCCCCCCCCATGTCTATGGCTACACCTTC

D gene: .
V gene: TRBV6-5
clone size: .
J gene: TRBJ2-1
CDR3 protein: CASRTVSSYNEQFF
CDR3 DNA: TGTGCCAGCAGGACAGTGAGCTCCTACAATGAGCAGTTCTTC

D gene: .
V gene: TRBV7-9
clone size: .
J gene: TRBJ1-1
CDR3 protein: CASSPIGGSNTEAFF
CDR3 DNA: TGTGCCAGCAGCCCCATCGGGGGGTCGAACACTGAAGCTTTCTTT

D gene: .
V gene: TRBV10-1
clone size: .
J gene: TRBJ2-3
CDR3 protein: CASSELTGRTDTQYF
CDR3 DNA: TGCGCCAGCAGTGAGTTGACGGGCCGCACAGATACGCAGTATTTT

D gene: .
V gene: TRBV5-1
clone size: .
J gene: TRBJ1-2
CDR3 protein: CASSLEGQGANYGYTF
CDR3 DNA: TGCGCCAGCAGCTTGGAAGGGCAGGGAGCTAACTATGGCTACACCTTC

D gene: TRBD1
V gene: TRBV28
clone size: once
J gene: TRBJ2-3
CDR3 protein: CASSLSPTGETDTQYF
CDR3 DNA: TGTGCCAGCAGTTTATCGCCGACAGGGGAAACAGATACGCAGTATTTT

D gene: .
V gene: TRBV19
clone size: .
J gene: TRBJ1-1
CDR3 protein: CASSISRGGVGTEAFF
CDR3 DNA: TGTGCCAGTAGTATATCCCGGGGAGGGGTTGGGACTGAAGCTTTCTTT

D gene: .
V gene: TRBV27
clone size: .
J gene: TRBJ2-5
CDR3 protein: CASSSSWVGSFETQYF
CDR3 DNA: TGTGCCAGCAGTTCGTCGTGGGTCGGGTCTTTTGAGACCCAGTACTTC

D gene: .
V gene: TRBV19
clone size: .
J gene: TRBJ1-5
CDR3 protein: CASTTSGGSNQPQHF
CDR3 DNA: TGTGCCAGTACTACGTCGGGCGGTAGCAATCAGCCCCAGCATTTT

D gene: TRBD1
V gene: TRBV19
clone size: once
J gene: TRBJ2-5
CDR3 protein: CASSITGGTETQYF
CDR3 DNA: TGTGCCAGTAGTATAACAGGGGGCACTGAGACCCAGTACTTC

D gene: .
V gene: TRBV7-9
clone size: .
J gene: TRBJ2-1
CDR3 protein: CASSPQGVPGLPYNEQFF
CDR3 DNA: TGTGCCAGCAGCCCCCAAGGAGTTCCGGGTTTACCCTACAATGAGCAGTTCTTC

D gene: TRBD2
V gene: TRBV24-1
clone size: .
J gene: TRBJ2-1
CDR3 protein: CATSDRGLAGYNEQFF
CDR3 DNA: TGTGCCACCAGTGATCGAGGACTAGCGGGTTACAATGAGCAGTTCTTC

D gene: TRBD2
V gene: TRBV10-3
clone size: .
J gene: TRBJ2-7
CDR3 protein: CAISSRSGSLEQYF
CDR3 DNA: TGTGCCATCAGTTCCCGAAGCGGGAGCCTTGAGCAGTACTTC

D gene: .
V gene: TRBV7-2
clone size: .
J gene: TRBJ2-2
CDR3 protein: CASSLVGRESGELFF
CDR3 DNA: TGTGCCAGCAGCTTAGTCGGTCGGGAGTCCGGGGAGCTGTTTTTT

D gene: .
V gene: TRBV15
clone size: .
J gene: TRBJ1-5
CDR3 protein: CATSWDRSSNQPQHF
CDR3 DNA: TGTGCCACCAGCTGGGACCGAAGTAGCAATCAGCCCCAGCATTTT

D gene: .
V gene: TRBV4-2
clone size: .
J gene: TRBJ1-2
CDR3 protein: CASSQGTANYGYTF
CDR3 DNA: TGTGCCAGCAGCCAAGGGACAGCTAACTATGGCTACACCTTC

D gene: .
V gene: TRBV5-3
clone size: .
J gene: TRBJ1-2
CDR3 protein: CARSPTWTDNYGYTF
CDR3 DNA: TGTGCCAGAAGCCCGACGTGGACAGATAACTATGGCTACACCTTC

D gene: .
V gene: TRBV3-1/TRBV3-2
clone size: .
J gene: TRBJ1-3
CDR3 protein: CASSRGGTGNTIYF
CDR3 DNA: TGTGCCAGCAGCCGGGGGGGAACTGGAAACACCATATATTTT

D gene: .
V gene: TRBV28
clone size: .
J gene: TRBJ2-3
CDR3 protein: CASSLREDTQYF
CDR3 DNA: TGTGCCAGCAGTTTACGAGAAGATACGCAGTATTTT

D gene: .
V gene: TRBV7-8
clone size: .
J gene: TRBJ2-5
CDR3 protein: CASSLVRETQYF
CDR3 DNA: TGTGCCAGCAGCTTAGTTAGGGAGACCCAGTACTTC

D gene: .
V gene: TRBV6-5
clone size: .
J gene: TRBJ1-4
CDR3 protein: CASSYSHLGEKLFF
CDR3 DNA: TGTGCCAGCAGTTACTCCCACCTGGGGGAGAAACTGTTTTTT

D gene: .
V gene: TRBV6-5
clone size: .
J gene: TRBJ1-3
CDR3 protein: CASSYSYGALGNTIYF
CDR3 DNA: TGTGCCAGCAGTTACTCGTACGGGGCTCTGGGAAACACCATATATTTT

D gene: .
V gene: TRBV19
clone size: .
J gene: TRBJ1-5
CDR3 protein: CASSSRVMDQPQHF
CDR3 DNA: TGTGCCAGTAGTAGTCGGGTTATGGATCAGCCCCAGCATTTT

D gene: .
V gene: TRBV5-1
clone size: .
J gene: TRBJ1-2
CDR3 protein: CASSFRDTTNYGYTF
CDR3 DNA: TGCGCCAGCAGCTTCCGGGACACTACTAACTATGGCTACACCTTC

D gene: .
V gene: TRBV3-1/TRBV3-2
clone size: .
J gene: TRBJ2-3
CDR3 protein: CASSPLRGTDTQYF
CDR3 DNA: TGTGCCAGCAGTCCCTTGAGGGGCACAGATACGCAGTATTTT

D gene: TRBD1
V gene: TRBV27
clone size: .
J gene: TRBJ2-4
CDR3 protein: CASRSLGQGLTKNIQYF
CDR3 DNA: TGTGCCAGCAGAAGCCTGGGACAGGGATTGACCAAAAACATTCAGTACTTC

D gene: .
V gene: TRBV10-1
clone size: .
J gene: TRBJ2-5
CDR3 protein: CASSDQGVQETQYF
CDR3 DNA: TGCGCCAGCAGTGATCAGGGTGTCCAAGAGACCCAGTACTTC

D gene: .
V gene: TRBV2
clone size: .
J gene: TRBJ1-1
CDR3 protein: CASSGGIEAFF
CDR3 DNA: TGTGCCAGCAGTGGAGGGATTGAAGCTTTCTTT

D gene: .
V gene: TRBV9
clone size: .
J gene: TRBJ1-6
CDR3 protein: CASSVDPDPYYNSPLHF
CDR3 DNA: TGTGCCAGCAGCGTTGACCCCGACCCTTATTATAATTCACCCCTCCACTTT

D gene: TRBD1
V gene: TRBV28
clone size: .
J gene: TRBJ2-7
CDR3 protein: CASRTQTGTGLHEQYF
CDR3 DNA: TGTGCCAGCAGAACACAAACCGGGACAGGGCTCCACGAGCAGTACTTC

D gene: .
V gene: TRBV23-1
clone size: .
J gene: TRBJ1-1
CDR3 protein: CASSQSAENTEAFF
CDR3 DNA: TGCGCCAGCAGTCAATCCGCAGAGAACACTGAAGCTTTCTTT

D gene: .
V gene: TRBV6-5
clone size: .
J gene: TRBJ1-2
CDR3 protein: CASRDSLYGYTF
CDR3 DNA: TGTGCCAGCAGGGACAGCCTCTATGGCTACACCTTC

D gene: .
V gene: TRBV11-1
clone size: .
J gene: TRBJ2-7
CDR3 protein: CASSFLGVSYEQYF
CDR3 DNA: TGTGCCAGCAGCTTTCTCGGCGTCTCCTACGAGCAGTACTTC

D gene: TRBD1
V gene: TRBV9
clone size: .
J gene: TRBJ1-4
CDR3 protein: CASSKGAVPNEKLFF
CDR3 DNA: TGTGCCAGCAGCAAGGGGGCGGTCCCTAATGAAAAACTGTTTTTT

D gene: .
V gene: TRBV2
clone size: .
J gene: TRBJ1-2
CDR3 protein: CASSVDGAPGYTF
CDR3 DNA: TGTGCCAGCAGTGTAGACGGAGCTCCCGGCTACACCTTC

D gene: .
V gene: TRBV15
clone size: .
J gene: TRBJ1-6
CDR3 protein: CATSTSALNSPLHF
CDR3 DNA: TGTGCCACCAGCACGTCTGCCCTGAATTCACCCCTCCACTTT

D gene: TRBD1
V gene: TRBV2
clone size: .
J gene: TRBJ1-2
CDR3 protein: CASSDGWSGGNYGYTF
CDR3 DNA: TGTGCCAGCAGTGATGGGTGGTCAGGGGGAAACTATGGCTACACCTTC

D gene: TRBD2
V gene: TRBV4-2
clone size: .
J gene: TRBJ2-1
CDR3 protein: CASSQVAGGRNEQFF
CDR3 DNA: TGTGCCAGCAGCCAAGTAGCGGGGGGTAGGAATGAGCAGTTCTTC

D gene: TRBD2
V gene: TRBV3-1/TRBV3-2
clone size: .
J gene: TRBJ2-2
CDR3 protein: CASSQGTSGRTGELFF
CDR3 DNA: TGTGCCAGCAGCCAAGGAACTAGCGGGAGGACCGGGGAGCTGTTTTTT

D gene: .
V gene: TRBV19
clone size: .
J gene: TRBJ1-1
CDR3 protein: CASSPPRSRNTEAFF
CDR3 DNA: TGTGCCAGTAGTCCACCCCGAAGTCGGAACACTGAAGCTTTCTTT

D gene: .
V gene: TRBV10-3
clone size: .
J gene: TRBJ1-2
CDR3 protein: CAIRIDRADYGYTF
CDR3 DNA: TGTGCCATCAGGATCGATCGGGCTGACTATGGCTACACCTTC

D gene: .
V gene: TRBV2
clone size: few
J gene: TRBJ2-7
CDR3 protein: CASSEVLSAYEQYF
CDR3 DNA: TGTGCCAGCAGTGAAGTCCTGTCAGCCTACGAGCAGTACTTC

D gene: .
V gene: TRBV18
clone size: .
J gene: TRBJ1-4
CDR3 protein: CASTRGVGEKLFF
CDR3 DNA: TGTGCCAGCACCCGGGGCGTCGGTGAAAAACTGTTTTTT